The next 22 T cell receptor beta chains were all read from a single sample in a study of cytotoxic CD8 clonotypes in ibrutinib-treated CLL (dated by TCRdb to about 2021). The time point label on this specimen signifies: progressive disease on ibrutinib. Library method: the immunoSEQ multiplex PCR assay. In TCRdb, the immuneACCESS table is reduced to in-frame sequences with V and J assigned. These tables do not hold every clone; where another copy was compared, an unresolved V gene accounts for under half, and the others remain unexplained. This sample has about 300,000 clones in its table, and 70% to 80% of those were observed once. The top ten hold about 5.3% of the sample. The sequencing here drew on PBMCs, taken at disease progression, from a patient treated with ibrutinib. The receptors stem from a human donor with chronic lymphocytic leukemia.

The chain employs TRBV7-8 and TRBJ2-2; 7 bases align to TRBD1. The CDR3 totals 16 residues. From germline, CDR1 is SGHVS and CDR2 FQNEAQ. J lost 4 bases, V lost 5 bases, and 10 bases had no gene match. The CDR3, as DNA: TGTGCCAGCAGCCCATCCGACAGGGTCTTCACCGGGGAGCTGTTTTTT. Translated, it gives CASSPSDRVFTGELFF.

The V call is TRBV5-1, the J call TRBJ2-6; D ambiguous. Germline CDR1 is SGHRS and CDR2 is YFSETQ. V lost 0 bases, J lost 0 bases, and 10 bases lay in between. The CDR3 runs to 17 residues. CDR3 loop: CASSLDLKVSGANVLTF. The DNA of the CDR3 is TGCGCCAGCAGCTTGGACTTAAAGGTCTCTGGGGCCAACGTCCTGACTTTC.

The chain has TRBV7-3 and TRBJ2-7; TRBD2 might be the D (6 bases). Trimming took 5 bases from V and 2 from J, leaving 16 bases between them. This CDR3 is built from 15 residues. CDR1 and CDR2 (germline): SGHTA, FQGTGA. The CDR3 DNA is TGTGCCAGCAGCCCCGGCGGAGGGCGACCCTACGAGCAGTACTTC. This sequence encodes CASSPGGGRPYEQYF.

The gene calls are TRBV5-1 and TRBJ2-7, with 7 nucleotides matching TRBD2. This CDR3 is 15 amino acids long. Trimming at V came to 4 bases and at J to 2 bases, leaving 9 bases not matched to a gene. Germline V CDR1 and CDR2: SGHRS, YFSETQ. The CDR3 loop is CASSPLGGETYEQYF. The DNA of the CDR3 is TGCGCCAGCAGCCCACTGGGGGGGGAAACCTACGAGCAGTACTTC.

This chain joins TRBV27 and TRBJ1-5; no clear D. Trimming left V 4 bases short and J 5 bases short, with 9 bases between. From germline, CDR1 is MNHEY and CDR2 SMNVEV (reference sequence). The CDR3 covers 13 residues. CDR3: CASSYGGYQPQHF. The CDR3 nucleotides read TGTGCCAGCAGTTATGGCGGCTATCAGCCCCAGCATTTT.

The genes are TRBV7-6 and TRBJ2-2, with unresolved D. Germline CDR1 and CDR2: SGHVS and FNYEAQ. V was cut by 7 bases and J by 3 bases, with 6 bases left in between. This CDR3 spans 12 amino acids. CDR3 in amino acids: CASIPDTGELFF. The CDR3 coding sequence is TGTGCCAGCATCCCGGACACCGGGGAGCTGTTTTTT.

The V call is TRBV9, the J call TRBJ1-2; 8 bases are a match to TRBD1. The germline V gene encodes CDR1 SGDLS and CDR2 YYNGEE. V was pared by 6 bases and J by 5 bases, with 24 bases of the junction left unmatched. CDR3 length equals 19 residues. The CDR3 nucleotides read TGTGCCAGCAACCTCCCAGGACAGGGAAAGGGGACCTCCAAATATGGCTACACCTTC. Translating it yields CASNLPGQGKGTSKYGYTF. Complete variable domain (other parts from reference TRBV9 and TRBJ1-2): DSGVTQTPKHLITATGQRVTLRCSPRSGDLSVYWYQQSLDQGLQFLIQYYNGEERAKGNILERFSAQQFPDLHSELNLSSLELGDSALYFCASNLPGQGKGTSKYGYTFGSGTRLTVV.

This sequence joins TRBV29-1 and TRBJ2-1; 12 bases are shared with TRBD2. V dropped 7 bases and J dropped 0; count of bases not matched to a gene: 4. The CDR3 loop spans 15 amino acids. The germline gives CDR1 SQVTM, CDR2 ANQGSEA. The CDR3 coding sequence is TGCAGCGCTAGCGGGAGGGCGAGCTCCTACAATGAGCAGTTCTTC. Protein sequence: CSASGRASSYNEQFF.

The chain has TRBV28 and TRBJ2-7, with a tentative D call TRBD1 (6 bases). Trimming pared 2 bases from V and 2 bases from J, leaving 7 bases between. In germline, CDR1 is MDHEN, CDR2 SYDVKM. The CDR3 consists of 13 residues. CDR3 loop: CASSLGQTYEQYF. The CDR3 coding sequence is TGTGCCAGCAGTTTAGGACAGACCTACGAGCAGTACTTC.

This chain joins TRBV23-1 and TRBJ1-1; D remains unclear. TRBV23-1 is an ORF, with its function uncertain. The CDR3 contains 15 residues. The V gene lost 4 bases and the J gene lost 1 base, with 13 bases spanning the gap. The CDR3 nucleotides are TGCGCCAGCAGTCCCTCCGGACCCGAGAACACTGAAGCTTTCTTT. The encoded protein is CASSPSGPENTEAFF.

The J gene is TRBJ2-5, the V gene TRBV18; no definite D call. The CDR3 loop spans 14 amino acids. From germline, CDR1 is KGHSH and CDR2 LQKENI. Trimming cost V 1 base and J 5 bases, with 11 bases left between them. CDR3 protein: CASSPRRASETQYF. The CDR3 coding sequence is TGTGCCAGCTCACCACGACGGGCGTCGGAGACCCAGTACTTC.

V gene TRBV27 combines with J gene TRBJ2-7; D remains unclear. The V and J ends lost 0 bases and 5 bases respectively, with 8 bases between them. The CDR3 loop spans 13 amino acids. Germline assignment: CDR1 MNHEY and CDR2 SMNVEV (reference sequence). CDR3 bases: TGTGCCAGCAGTTTATCCGCCAAGCACGAGCAGTACTTC. Its translation: CASSLSAKHEQYF.

V gene TRBV27 combines with J gene TRBJ1-2; TRBD1 matches at 8 bases. CDR1 MNHEY and CDR2 SMNVEV come from the germline V gene (reference sequence). Unmatched junction bases numbered 3, after V lost 4 bases and J lost 5 bases. The CDR3 spans 13 residues. CDR3 loop: CASSSTGAYGYTF. DNA of the CDR3: TGTGCCAGCAGTTCGACAGGGGCATATGGCTACACCTTC.

This clone has only a few counts. The V call is TRBV6-1, the J call TRBJ2-7; TRBD1 might be the D (5 bases). Germline CDR1 is MNHNS and CDR2 is SASEGT. Trimming stripped 1 base from V and 3 bases from J, with 10 bases between. CDR3 length: 14 amino acids. CDR3 amino acids: CASSEVQGYYEQYF. The CDR3 DNA reads as TGTGCCAGCAGTGAAGTTCAGGGTTACTACGAGCAGTACTTC.

The V gene is TRBV6-1, the J gene TRBJ1-2; D gene uncertain. Germline V lookup: CDR1 MNHNS, CDR2 SASEGT. The CDR3 is made up of 13 amino acids. The germline V and J ends were trimmed by 5 bases and 5 bases, with 12 bases remaining between them. The CDR3 sequence is CASSFEGGYGYTF. For the CDR3, the DNA is TGTGCCAGCAGTTTTGAGGGAGGGTATGGCTACACCTTC.

This chain uses TRBV28 with TRBJ1-3; 7 nucleotides agree with TRBD1. Germline CDR1 MDHEN, CDR2 SYDVKM. The V gene end was trimmed by 7 bases and the J gene end by 4 bases; junction bases not matched to a gene: 7. This CDR3 comprises 14 residues. The CDR3 reads CASNPTGSGNTIYF. Written as DNA, the CDR3 is TGTGCCAGCAACCCGACAGGGTCAGGAAACACCATATATTTT.

This rearrangement joins TRBV5-1 to TRBJ2-1; 8 positions agree with TRBD2. J gave up 2 bases and V 1 base, and 2 bases lay outside the gene matches. CDR1 and CDR2 from the germline V gene are SGHRS and YFSETQ. The CDR3 consists of 15 residues. The CDR3 sequence: CASSLYSGTYNEQFF. CDR3 bases: TGCGCCAGCAGCTTGTATAGCGGGACCTACAATGAGCAGTTCTTC.

This clone is a singleton in its sample. The CDR3 nucleotides read TGTGCCAGCAGCTCCCCGACCTTGACAGCACCGGGCGAGCAGTACTTC. This encodes CASSSPTLTAPGEQYF. The chain joins TRBV7-8 to TRBJ2-7, with a tentative D call TRBD1 (5 bases). CDR1 and CDR2 (germline): SGHVS, FQNEAQ. V lost 4 bases to trimming and J lost 6 bases, with 22 bases between them. The CDR3 contains 16 residues.

V is TRBV7-2 and J is TRBJ2-3; the D gene is possibly TRBD2 (6 bases). The CDR3 sequence is 14 residues long. Trimming removed 1 base from V and 6 bases from J, with 11 bases in between. Germline CDR1 is SGHTA and CDR2 is FQGNSA. The CDR3 sequence: CASSLGRRGDTQYF. Written as DNA, the CDR3 is TGTGCCAGCAGCTTAGGGCGCCGGGGGGATACGCAGTATTTT.

Only a few counts were recorded for this clone. The chain recombines TRBV4-3 with TRBJ1-5, with D possibly being TRBD1 (6 bases). Germline V CDR1 and CDR2: LGHNA, YSLEER. V was pared by 0 bases and J by 5 bases, with 11 bases between. This CDR3 is 15 amino acids long. CDR3 coding DNA: TGCGCCAGCAGCCAAGATAGGGGGACTTATCAGCCCCAGCATTTT. This gives the protein CASSQDRGTYQPQHF.

This sequence joins TRBV19 and TRBJ1-1; 9 bases agree with TRBD1. V trimming: 5 bases; J trimming: 5 bases; junction bases outside the gene matches: 6. Germline CDR1 and CDR2: LNHDA and SQIVND (reference sequence). The CDR3 contains 14 residues. CDR3 coding DNA: TGTGCCAGTAGTGTACCGGGACAGGGTACTGAAGCTTTCTTT. Its translation is CASSVPGQGTEAFF.

A note on this clone: Other DNA sequences within the sample encode an identical CDR3. This chain uses TRBV19 with TRBJ2-7; tentatively, D is TRBD1 (5 bases). The CDR3 is made up of 14 amino acids. V lost 1 base, J lost 0 bases, and 7 bases lay in between. CDR1 is LNHDA, CDR2 SQIVND, per germline (reference sequence). CDR3 amino acids: CASSIGQGSYEQYF. In nucleotides, the CDR3 is TGTGCCAGTAGTATAGGGCAGGGCTCCTACGAGCAGTACTTC.